This T cell receptor (beta chain) was recovered during a study of blood T cell repertoires in COVID-19. The data were produced by immunoSEQ multiplex PCR, yet TCRdb's version contains in-frame clones alone and is incomplete. The sample lists about 140,000 clones, 84% occurring once. Trimming shortened V by 1 base and J by 7 bases, and 10 bases separated the two germline ends. CDR1 and CDR2 from the germline V gene are SGHTA and FQGNSA. The CDR3 is 13 residues long. The chain links TRBV7-2 to TRBJ1-2, with a tentative D call TRBD1 (5 bases). The receptor was isolated from a man in his thirties or forties with COVID-19, enrolled during active disease. Sequenced material: peripheral blood. As DNA, the CDR3 is TGTGCCAGCAGCTTAGATCAGGGAGGTGGCTACACCTTC. Its protein is CASSLDQGGGYTF.